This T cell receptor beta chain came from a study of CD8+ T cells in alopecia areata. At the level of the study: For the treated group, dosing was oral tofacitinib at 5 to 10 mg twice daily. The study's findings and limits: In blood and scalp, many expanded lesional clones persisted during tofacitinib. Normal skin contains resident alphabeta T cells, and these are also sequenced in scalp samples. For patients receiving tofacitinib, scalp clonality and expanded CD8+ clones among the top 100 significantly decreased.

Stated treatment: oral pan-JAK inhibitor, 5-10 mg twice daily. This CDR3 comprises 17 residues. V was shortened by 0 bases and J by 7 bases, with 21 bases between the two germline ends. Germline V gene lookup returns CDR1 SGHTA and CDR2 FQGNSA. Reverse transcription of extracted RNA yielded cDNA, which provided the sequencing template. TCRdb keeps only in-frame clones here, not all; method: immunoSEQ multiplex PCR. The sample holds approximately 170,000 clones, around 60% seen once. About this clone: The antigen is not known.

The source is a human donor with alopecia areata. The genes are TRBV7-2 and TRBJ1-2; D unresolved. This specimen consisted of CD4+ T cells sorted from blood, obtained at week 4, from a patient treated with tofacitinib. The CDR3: CASSLAVAGNALSGYTF. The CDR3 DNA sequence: TGTGCCAGCAGCTTAGCCGTAGCCGGGAACGCCCTGAGTGGCTACACCTTC. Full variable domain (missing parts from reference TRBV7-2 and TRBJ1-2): GAGVSQSPSNKVTEKGKDVELRCDPISGHTALYWYRQSLGQGLEFLIYFQGNSAPDKSGLPSDRFSAERTGGSVSTLTIQRTQQEDSAVYLCASSLAVAGNALSGYTFGSGTRLTVV.